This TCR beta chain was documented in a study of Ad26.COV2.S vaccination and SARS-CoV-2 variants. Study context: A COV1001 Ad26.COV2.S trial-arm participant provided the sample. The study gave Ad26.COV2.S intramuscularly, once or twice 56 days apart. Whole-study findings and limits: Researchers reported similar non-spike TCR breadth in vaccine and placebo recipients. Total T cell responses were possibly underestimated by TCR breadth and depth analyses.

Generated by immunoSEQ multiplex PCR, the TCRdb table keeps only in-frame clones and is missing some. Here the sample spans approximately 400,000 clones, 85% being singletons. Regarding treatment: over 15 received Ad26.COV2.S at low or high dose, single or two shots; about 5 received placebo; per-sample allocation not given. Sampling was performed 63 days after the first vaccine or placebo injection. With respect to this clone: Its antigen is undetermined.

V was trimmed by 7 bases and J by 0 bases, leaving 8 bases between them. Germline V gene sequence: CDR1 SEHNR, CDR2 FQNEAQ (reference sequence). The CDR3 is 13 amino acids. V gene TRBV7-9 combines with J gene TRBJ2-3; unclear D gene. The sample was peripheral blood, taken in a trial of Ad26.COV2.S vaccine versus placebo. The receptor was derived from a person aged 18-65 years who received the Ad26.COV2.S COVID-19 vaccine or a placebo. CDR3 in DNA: TGTGCCAGCACCGAAATAAGCACAGATACGCAGTATTTT. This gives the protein CASTEISTDTQYF.